This T cell receptor (beta chain) is drawn from a study of blood T cells in healthy people across ages. The CDR3 contains 21 residues. This clonotype was observed a handful of times. For the second PCR, which ran for roughly 6 to 12 cycles, a sample-barcoded 5' primer and a J-beta primer mix were used. Via MiXCR, TCRdb re-called the 5' RACE reads, giving one row per CDR3 protein. The table records 780,000 or so distinct CDR3 sequences, around 25% of them present only once. These data also formed part of another study, on T cells of mothers and their children. From that second work: In the second PCR, M1S primer introduced barcodes and 2-4 random bases.

This receptor was identified in a boy aged 5 to 17 in good health. This chain uses TRBV12-3 or TRBV12-4 with TRBJ2-1; 11 bases are a match to TRBD2. The last part of the DNA fits TRBJ2-7 better; the J call may be wrong. The sequenced sample was blood. In DNA, the CDR3 is TGTGCCAGCAGTTTAGGGGCATCGCTAACTAGCGGGGGCCCTGGACCCTACGAGCAGTACTTC. It specifies CASSLGASLTSGGPGPYEQYF.